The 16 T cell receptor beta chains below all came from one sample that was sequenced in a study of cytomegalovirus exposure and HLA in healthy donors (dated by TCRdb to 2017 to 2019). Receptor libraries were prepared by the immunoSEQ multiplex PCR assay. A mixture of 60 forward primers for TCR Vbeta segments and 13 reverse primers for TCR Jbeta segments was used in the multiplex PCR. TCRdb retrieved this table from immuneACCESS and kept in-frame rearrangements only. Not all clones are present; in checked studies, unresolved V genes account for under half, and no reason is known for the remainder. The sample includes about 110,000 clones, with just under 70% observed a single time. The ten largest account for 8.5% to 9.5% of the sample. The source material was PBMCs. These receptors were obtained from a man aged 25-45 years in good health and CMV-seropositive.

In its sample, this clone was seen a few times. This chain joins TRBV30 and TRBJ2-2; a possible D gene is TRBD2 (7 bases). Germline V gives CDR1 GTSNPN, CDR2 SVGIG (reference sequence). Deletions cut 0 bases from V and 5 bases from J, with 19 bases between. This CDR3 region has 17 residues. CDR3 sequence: CAWSVGGDALRTGELFF. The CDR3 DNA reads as TGTGCCTGGAGTGTAGGGGGGGATGCGTTGAGGACCGGGGAGCTGTTTTTT.

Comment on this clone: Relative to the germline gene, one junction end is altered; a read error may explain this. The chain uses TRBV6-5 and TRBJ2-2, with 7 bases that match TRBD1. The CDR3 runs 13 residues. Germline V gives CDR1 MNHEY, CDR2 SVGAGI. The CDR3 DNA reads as TGTGCCAGTCGACAGGGAGACACCGGGGAGCTGGTTTTT. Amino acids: CASRQGDTGELVF.

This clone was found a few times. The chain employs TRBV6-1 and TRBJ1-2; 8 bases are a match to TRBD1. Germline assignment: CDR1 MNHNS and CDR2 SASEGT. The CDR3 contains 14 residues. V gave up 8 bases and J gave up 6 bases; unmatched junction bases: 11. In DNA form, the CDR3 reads TGTGCCAGCCGGAACGCAGGGGGCTGGCATGGCTACACCTTC. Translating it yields CASRNAGGWHGYTF.

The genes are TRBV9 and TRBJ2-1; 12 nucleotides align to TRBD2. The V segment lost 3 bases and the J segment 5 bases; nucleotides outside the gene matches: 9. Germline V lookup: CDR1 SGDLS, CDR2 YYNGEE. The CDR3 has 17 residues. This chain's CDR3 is CASSAKTSGGPDNEQFF. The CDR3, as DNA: TGTGCCAGCAGCGCCAAGACTAGCGGGGGCCCTGACAATGAGCAGTTCTTC.

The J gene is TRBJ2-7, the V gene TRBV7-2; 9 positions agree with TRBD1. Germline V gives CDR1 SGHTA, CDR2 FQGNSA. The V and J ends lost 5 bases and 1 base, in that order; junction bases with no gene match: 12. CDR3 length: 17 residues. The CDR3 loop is CASSLGVQGAYSYEQYV. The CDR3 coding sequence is TGTGCCAGCAGCCTGGGGGTACAGGGGGCTTATTCCTACGAGCAGTACGTC.

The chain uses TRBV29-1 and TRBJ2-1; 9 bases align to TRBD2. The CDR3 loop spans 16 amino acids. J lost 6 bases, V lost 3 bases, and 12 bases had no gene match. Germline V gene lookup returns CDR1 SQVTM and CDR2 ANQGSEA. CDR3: CSVDGVAGEKVNEQFF. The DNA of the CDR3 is TGCAGCGTTGATGGGGTAGCGGGAGAAAAGGTCAATGAGCAGTTCTTC.

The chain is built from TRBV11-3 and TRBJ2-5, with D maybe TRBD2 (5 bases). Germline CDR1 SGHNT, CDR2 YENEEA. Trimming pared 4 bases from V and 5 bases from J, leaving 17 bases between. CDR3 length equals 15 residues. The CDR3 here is CASSSEGGLLETQYF. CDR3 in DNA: TGTGCCAGCAGCTCAGAGGGCGGGCTGCTGGAGACCCAGTACTTC. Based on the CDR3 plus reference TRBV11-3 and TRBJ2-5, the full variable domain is EAGVVQSPRYKIIEKKQPVAFWCNPISGHNTLYWYLQNLGQGPELLIRYENEEAVDDSQLPKDRFSAERLKGVDSTLKIQPAELGDSAVYLCASSSEGGLLETQYFGPGTRLLVL.

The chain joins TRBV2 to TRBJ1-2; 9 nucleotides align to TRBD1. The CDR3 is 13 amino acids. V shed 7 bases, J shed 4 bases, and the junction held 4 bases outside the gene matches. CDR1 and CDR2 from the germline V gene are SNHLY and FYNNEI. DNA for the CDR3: TGTGCCAGCAACACAGGGGGCGCCTATGGCTACACCTTC. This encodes CASNTGGAYGYTF. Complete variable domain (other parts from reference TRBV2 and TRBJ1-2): EPEVTQTPSHQVTQMGQEVILRCVPISNHLYFYWYRQILGQKVEFLVSFYNNEISEKSEIFDDQFSVERPDGSNFTLKIRSTKLEDSAMYFCASNTGGAYGYTFGSGTRLTVV.

The CDR3 sequence is CASSVALVPGETQYF. CDR3 sequence (DNA): TGTGCCAGCAGCGTAGCACTAGTTCCAGGAGAGACCCAGTACTTC. The genes are TRBV9 and TRBJ2-5; tentative D call: TRBD2 (5 bases). Per germline, CDR1 SGDLS and CDR2 YYNGEE. This CDR3 has 15 amino acids. V was pared by 0 bases and J by 4 bases, with 13 bases between.

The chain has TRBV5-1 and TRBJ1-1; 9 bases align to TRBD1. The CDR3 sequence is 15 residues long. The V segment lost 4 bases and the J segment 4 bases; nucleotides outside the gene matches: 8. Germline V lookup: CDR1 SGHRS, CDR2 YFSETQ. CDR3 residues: CASSRDRAGGTEAFF. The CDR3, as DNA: TGCGCCAGCAGCAGGGACAGGGCGGGGGGCACTGAAGCTTTCTTT.

CDR3 protein: CASSSAGQAPYGYTF. The CDR3, as DNA: TGTGCCAGCAGCTCCGCGGGGCAGGCCCCCTATGGCTACACCTTC. This chain links TRBV5-6 with TRBJ1-2; possible D gene TRBD1, 5 bases. The V end lost 3 bases, the J end lost 4 bases, and 16 bases lay between the germline ends. Germline CDR1 SGHDT, CDR2 YYEEEE. CDR3 length equals 15 residues.

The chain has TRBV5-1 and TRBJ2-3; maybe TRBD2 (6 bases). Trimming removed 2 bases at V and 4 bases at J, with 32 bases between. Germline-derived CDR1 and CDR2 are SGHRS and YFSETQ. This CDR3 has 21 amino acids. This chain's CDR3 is CASSLKVRVSAGRGTADTQYF. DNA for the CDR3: TGCGCCAGCAGCTTAAAAGTAAGGGTGTCTGCGGGGCGTGGAACAGCAGATACGCAGTATTTT.

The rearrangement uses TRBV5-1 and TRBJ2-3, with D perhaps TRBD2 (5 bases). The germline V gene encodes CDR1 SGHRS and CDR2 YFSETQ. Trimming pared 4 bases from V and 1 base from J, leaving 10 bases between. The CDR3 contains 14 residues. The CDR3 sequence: CASSPGLGTDTQYF. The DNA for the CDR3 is TGCGCCAGCAGCCCCGGACTGGGCACAGATACGCAGTATTTT.

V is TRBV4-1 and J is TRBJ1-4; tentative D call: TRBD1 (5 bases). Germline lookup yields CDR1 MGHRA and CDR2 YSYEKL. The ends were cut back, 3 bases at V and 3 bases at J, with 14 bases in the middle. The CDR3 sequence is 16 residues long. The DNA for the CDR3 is TGCGCCAGCAGCCATCCCCAGGGTTCGCCTAATGAAAAACTGTTTTTT. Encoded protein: CASSHPQGSPNEKLFF.

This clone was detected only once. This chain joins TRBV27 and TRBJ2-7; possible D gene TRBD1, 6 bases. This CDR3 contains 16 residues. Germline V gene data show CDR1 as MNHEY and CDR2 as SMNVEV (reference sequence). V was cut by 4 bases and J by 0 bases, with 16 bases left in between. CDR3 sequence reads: CASSSIGQSSSYEQYF. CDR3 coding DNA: TGTGCCAGCAGTTCCATCGGACAGAGTTCCTCCTACGAGCAGTACTTC.

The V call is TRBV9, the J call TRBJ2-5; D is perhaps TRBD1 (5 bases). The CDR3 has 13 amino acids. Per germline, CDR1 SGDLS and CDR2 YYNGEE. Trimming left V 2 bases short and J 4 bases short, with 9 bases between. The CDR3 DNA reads TGTGCCAGCAGCGTTAGGGGCGGAGAGACCCAGTACTTC. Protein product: CASSVRGGETQYF.